This TCR beta chain was documented in a study of T cell responses to AZD1222 COVID-19 vaccine. Data came from immunoSEQ multiplex PCR; TCRdb stores just in-frame clones and leaves some out. The table includes about 94,000 clones, about 88% detected once. CDR1 and CDR2 from the germline V gene are SNHLY and FYNNEI. V gave up 6 bases and J gave up 1 base, with 9 bases separating them. The CDR3 is made up of 13 amino acids. This sequence was found in an adult in good health. Sequencing used peripheral blood, obtained on day 0 of AZD1222 vaccination. This chain uses TRBV2 with TRBJ2-5; unclear D gene. In DNA form, the CDR3 reads TGTGCCAGCAGCCAGGACGTCCAAGAGACCCAGTACTTC. This codes for CASSQDVQETQYF.